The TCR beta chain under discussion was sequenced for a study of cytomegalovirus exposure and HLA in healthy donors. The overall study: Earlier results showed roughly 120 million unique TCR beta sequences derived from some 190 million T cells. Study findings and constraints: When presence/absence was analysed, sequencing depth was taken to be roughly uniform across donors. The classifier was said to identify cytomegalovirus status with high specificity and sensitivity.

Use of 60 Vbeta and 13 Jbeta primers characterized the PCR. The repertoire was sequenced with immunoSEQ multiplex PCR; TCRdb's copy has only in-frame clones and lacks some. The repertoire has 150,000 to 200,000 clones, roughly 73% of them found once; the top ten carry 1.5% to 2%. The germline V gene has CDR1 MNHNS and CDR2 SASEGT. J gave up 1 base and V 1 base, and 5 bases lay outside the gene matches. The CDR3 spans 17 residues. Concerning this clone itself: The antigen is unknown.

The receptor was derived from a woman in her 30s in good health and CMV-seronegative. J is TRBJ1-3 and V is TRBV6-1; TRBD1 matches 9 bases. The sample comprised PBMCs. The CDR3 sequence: CASSEVGTGRSGNTIYF. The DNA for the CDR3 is TGTGCCAGCAGTGAAGTAGGGACAGGGAGGTCTGGAAACACCATATATTTT.